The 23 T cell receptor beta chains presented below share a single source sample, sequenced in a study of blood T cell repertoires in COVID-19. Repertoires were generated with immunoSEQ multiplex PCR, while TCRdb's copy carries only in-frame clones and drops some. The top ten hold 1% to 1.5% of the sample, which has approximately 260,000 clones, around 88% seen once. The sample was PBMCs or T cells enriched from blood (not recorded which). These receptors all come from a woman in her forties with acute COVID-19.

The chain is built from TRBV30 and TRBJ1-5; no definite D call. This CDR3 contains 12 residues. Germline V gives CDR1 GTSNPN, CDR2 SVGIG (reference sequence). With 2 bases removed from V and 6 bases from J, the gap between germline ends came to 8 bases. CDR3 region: CAWSLTGQPQHF. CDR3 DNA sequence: TGTGCCTGGAGTTTGACGGGTCAGCCCCAGCATTTT.

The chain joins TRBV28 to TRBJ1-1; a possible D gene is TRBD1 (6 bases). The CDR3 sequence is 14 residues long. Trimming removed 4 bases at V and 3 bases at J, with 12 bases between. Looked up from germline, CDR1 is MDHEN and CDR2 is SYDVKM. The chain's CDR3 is CASSSTGFDTEAFF. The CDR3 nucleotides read TGTGCCAGCAGTTCTACAGGGTTCGACACTGAAGCTTTCTTT.

DNA of the CDR3: TGCGCCAGCAGCGCTGAGGGCGCAGATACGCAGTATTTT. Translation: CASSAEGADTQYF. The chain joins TRBV5-1 to TRBJ2-3; D possibly corresponds to TRBD2 (5 bases). V lost 4 bases and J 4 bases, leaving 10 bases between the germline ends. CDR1 and CDR2 (germline): SGHRS, YFSETQ. CDR3 size: 13 residues.

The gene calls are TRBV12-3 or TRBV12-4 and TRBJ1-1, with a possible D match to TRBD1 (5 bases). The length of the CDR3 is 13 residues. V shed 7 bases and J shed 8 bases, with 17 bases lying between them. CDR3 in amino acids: CASIKEGPGEAFF. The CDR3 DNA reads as TGTGCCAGCATCAAGGAGGGCCCAGGGGAAGCTTTCTTT.

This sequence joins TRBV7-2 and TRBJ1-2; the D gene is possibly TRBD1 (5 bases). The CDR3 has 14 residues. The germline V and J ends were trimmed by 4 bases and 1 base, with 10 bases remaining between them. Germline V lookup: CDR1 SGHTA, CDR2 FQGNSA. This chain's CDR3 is CASSSLGGNYGYTF. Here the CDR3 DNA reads TGTGCCAGCAGCTCCCTCGGGGGTAACTATGGCTACACCTTC.

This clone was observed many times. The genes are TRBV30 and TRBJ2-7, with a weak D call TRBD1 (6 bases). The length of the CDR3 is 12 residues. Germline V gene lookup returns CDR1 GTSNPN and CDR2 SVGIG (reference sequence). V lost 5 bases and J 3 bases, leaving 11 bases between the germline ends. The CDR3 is CAWGKDSYEQYF. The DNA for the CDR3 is TGTGCCTGGGGTAAGGACAGCTACGAGCAGTACTTC.

The CDR3 is CAWNRGSNNEQFF. The CDR3 DNA is TGTGCCTGGAATAGAGGGAGTAACAATGAGCAGTTCTTC. The rearrangement uses TRBV30 and TRBJ2-1; D is perhaps TRBD2 (5 bases). This CDR3 has 13 amino acids. Germline CDR1 GTSNPN, CDR2 SVGIG (reference sequence). V dropped 4 bases and J dropped 5 bases, with 12 bases sitting between them.

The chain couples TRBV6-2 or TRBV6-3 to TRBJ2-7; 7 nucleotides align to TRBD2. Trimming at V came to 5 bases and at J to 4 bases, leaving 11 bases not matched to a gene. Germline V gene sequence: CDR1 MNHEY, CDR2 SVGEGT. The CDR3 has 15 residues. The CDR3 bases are TGTGCCAGCAGTGATACCGGGACTATTCAATACGAGCAGTACGTC. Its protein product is CASSDTGTIQYEQYV.

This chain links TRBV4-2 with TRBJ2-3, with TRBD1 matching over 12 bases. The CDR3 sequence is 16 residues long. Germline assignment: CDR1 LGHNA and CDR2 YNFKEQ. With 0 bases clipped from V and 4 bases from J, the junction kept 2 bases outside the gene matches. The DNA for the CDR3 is TGTGCCAGCAGCCAAGAGGGACAGGGGGCCGCAGATACGCAGTATTTT. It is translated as CASSQEGQGAADTQYF.

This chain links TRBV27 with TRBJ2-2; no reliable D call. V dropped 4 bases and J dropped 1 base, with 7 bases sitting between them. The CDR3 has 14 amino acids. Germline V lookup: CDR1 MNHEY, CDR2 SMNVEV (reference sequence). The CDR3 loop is CASSYQVNTGELFF. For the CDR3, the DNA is TGTGCCAGCAGTTACCAGGTGAACACCGGGGAGCTGTTTTTT.

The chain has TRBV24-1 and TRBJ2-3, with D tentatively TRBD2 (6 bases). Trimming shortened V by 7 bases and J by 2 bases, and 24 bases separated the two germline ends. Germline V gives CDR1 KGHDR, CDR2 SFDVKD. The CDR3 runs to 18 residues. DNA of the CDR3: TGTGCCACCAGCGAGGGGACGCGGGGCTTAAGATCCACAGATACGCAGTATTTT. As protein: CATSEGTRGLRSTDTQYF.

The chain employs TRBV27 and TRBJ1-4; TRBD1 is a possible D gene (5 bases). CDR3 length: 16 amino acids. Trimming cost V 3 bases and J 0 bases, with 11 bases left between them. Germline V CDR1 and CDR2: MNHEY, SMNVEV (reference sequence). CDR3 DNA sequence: TGTGCCAGCAGTTTTAACAGGCTCGCAACTAATGAAAAACTGTTTTTT. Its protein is CASSFNRLATNEKLFF.

Here the CDR3 reads CASRRTAATNEKLFF. CDR3 bases: TGTGCCAGCAGAAGGACAGCCGCAACTAATGAAAAACTGTTTTTT. This rearrangement joins TRBV27 to TRBJ1-4; tentative D call: TRBD1 (6 bases). The germline V gene has CDR1 MNHEY and CDR2 SMNVEV (reference sequence). Deletions cut 6 bases from V and 0 bases from J, with 11 bases between. The CDR3 has 15 amino acids.

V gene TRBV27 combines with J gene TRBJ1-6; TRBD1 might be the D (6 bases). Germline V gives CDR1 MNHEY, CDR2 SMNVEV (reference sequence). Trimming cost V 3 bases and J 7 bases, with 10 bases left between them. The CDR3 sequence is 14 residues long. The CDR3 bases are TGTGCCAGCAGTTTCGGGGGGCGAAATTCACCCCTCCACTTT. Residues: CASSFGGRNSPLHF.

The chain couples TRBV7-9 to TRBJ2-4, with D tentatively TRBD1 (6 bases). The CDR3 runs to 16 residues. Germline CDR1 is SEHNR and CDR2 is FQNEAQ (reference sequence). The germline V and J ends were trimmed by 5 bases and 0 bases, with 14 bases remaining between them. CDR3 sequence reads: CASSPEGVPAKNIQYF. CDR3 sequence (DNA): TGTGCCAGCAGCCCCGAGGGGGTGCCAGCCAAAAACATTCAGTACTTC.

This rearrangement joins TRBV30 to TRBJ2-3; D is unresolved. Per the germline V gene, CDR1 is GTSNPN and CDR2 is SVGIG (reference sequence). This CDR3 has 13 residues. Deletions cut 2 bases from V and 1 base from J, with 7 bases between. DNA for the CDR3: TGTGCCTGGAGTCCACACGGCACAGATACGCAGTATTTT. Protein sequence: CAWSPHGTDTQYF. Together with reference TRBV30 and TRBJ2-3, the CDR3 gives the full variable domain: SQTIHQWPATLVQPVGSPLSLECTVEGTSNPNLYWYRQAAGRGLQLLFYSVGIGQISSEVPQNLSASRPQDRQFILSSKKLLLSDSGFYLCAWSPHGTDTQYFGPGTRLTVL.

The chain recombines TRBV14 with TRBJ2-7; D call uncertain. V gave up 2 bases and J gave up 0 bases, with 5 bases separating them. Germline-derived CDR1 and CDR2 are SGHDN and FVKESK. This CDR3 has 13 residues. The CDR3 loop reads CASSQPLSYEQYV. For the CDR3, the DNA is TGTGCCAGCAGCCAACCTCTCTCCTACGAGCAGTACGTC.

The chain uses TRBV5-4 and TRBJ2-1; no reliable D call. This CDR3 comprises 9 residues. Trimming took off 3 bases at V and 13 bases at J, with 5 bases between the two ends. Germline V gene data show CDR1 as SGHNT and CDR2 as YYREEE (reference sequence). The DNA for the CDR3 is TGTGCCAGCAGCTATACTCAGTTCTTC. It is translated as CASSYTQFF.

Here the CDR3 reads CASSYSRGSGANVLTF. CDR3 nucleotides: TGTGCCAGCAGTTACTCGCGGGGCTCTGGGGCCAACGTCCTGACTTTC. The chain is built from TRBV6-2 or TRBV6-3 and TRBJ2-6, with a weak D call TRBD2 (6 bases). This CDR3 region has 16 residues. From germline, CDR1 is MNHEY and CDR2 SVGEGT. Trimming cost V 0 bases and J 0 bases, with 6 bases left between them.

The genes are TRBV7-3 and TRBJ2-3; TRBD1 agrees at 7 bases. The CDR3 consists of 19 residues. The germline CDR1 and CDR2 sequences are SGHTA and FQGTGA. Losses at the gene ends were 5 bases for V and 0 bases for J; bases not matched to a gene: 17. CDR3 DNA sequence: TGTGCCAGCAGCCCGCACAGGGGCTCAGGGTATTACAGCACAGATACGCAGTATTTT. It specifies CASSPHRGSGYYSTDTQYF.

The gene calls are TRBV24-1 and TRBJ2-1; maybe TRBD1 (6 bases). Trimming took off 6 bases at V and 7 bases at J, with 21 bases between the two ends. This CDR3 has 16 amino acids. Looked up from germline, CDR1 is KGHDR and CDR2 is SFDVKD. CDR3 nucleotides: TGTGCCACCAGTCGTCATGGGGGCTATGGTGGGAATGAGCAGTTCTTC. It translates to CATSRHGGYGGNEQFF.

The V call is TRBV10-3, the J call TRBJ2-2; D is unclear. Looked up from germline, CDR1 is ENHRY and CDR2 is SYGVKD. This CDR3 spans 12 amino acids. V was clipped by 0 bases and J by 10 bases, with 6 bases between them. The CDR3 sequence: CAISESIEELFF. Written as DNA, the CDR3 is TGTGCCATCAGTGAGTCGATAGAGGAGCTGTTTTTT.

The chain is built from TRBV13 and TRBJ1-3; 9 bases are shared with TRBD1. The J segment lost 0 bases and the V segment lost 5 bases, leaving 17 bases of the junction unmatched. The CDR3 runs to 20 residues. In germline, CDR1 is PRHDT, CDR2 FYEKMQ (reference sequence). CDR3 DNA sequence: TGTGCCAGCAGCATTCCGCCGGGACAGGGTGAAGGAACCTCTGGAAACACCATATATTTT. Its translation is CASSIPPGQGEGTSGNTIYF.